The 4 T cell receptor beta chains below come from one sample, sequenced in a study of blood T cell repertoires in COVID-19. Here immunoSEQ multiplex PCR was the method, and the copy in TCRdb shows in-frame clones only, minus some. The table lists roughly 250,000 clones, about nine tenths of them singletons. The specimen sequenced was peripheral blood. These receptors came from a woman in her 40s with acute or convalescent COVID-19.

The chain recombines TRBV7-2 with TRBJ2-2; weak D call: TRBD1 (5 bases). V lost 9 bases and J 1 base, leaving 12 bases between the germline ends. Germline V gives CDR1 SGHTA, CDR2 FQGNSA. This CDR3 region has 14 residues. The CDR3 sequence is CASHMGQNTGELFF. CDR3 DNA: TGTGCCAGTCATATGGGGCAGAACACCGGGGAGCTGTTTTTT.

This chain connects TRBV2 to TRBJ2-5; 8 bases map to TRBD1. Trimming took 6 bases from V and 4 from J; bases not matched to a gene: 4. This CDR3 region has 13 residues. Germline CDR1 SNHLY, CDR2 FYNNEI. CDR3 region: CASRDRVGETQYF. CDR3 coding DNA: TGTGCCAGCAGGGACAGGGTGGGAGAGACCCAGTACTTC.

The chain uses TRBV9 and TRBJ1-2; 8 bases align to TRBD1. The germline V gene encodes CDR1 SGDLS and CDR2 YYNGEE. The junction had 13 bases not matched to a gene; V was cut back by 4 bases and J by 2 bases. The CDR3 is 17 amino acids. The CDR3 loop is CASSFGQGGTVNYGYTF. The CDR3 DNA reads as TGTGCCAGCAGCTTCGGACAGGGAGGGACGGTGAACTATGGCTACACCTTC.

This clone showed up just once. This chain joins TRBV29-1 and TRBJ1-1; no reliable D call. The CDR3 totals 12 residues. Germline V CDR1 and CDR2: SQVTM, ANQGSEA. V lost 5 bases to trimming and J lost 1 base, with 8 bases between them. CDR3 coding DNA: TGCAGCGTTCAGGCCAGGAACACTGAAGCTTTCTTT. It is translated as CSVQARNTEAFF.